One and the same sample provided the 9 T cell receptor beta chains below, sequenced in a study of T cells after yellow fever vaccination. Each CDR3 protein gets one entry after TCRdb re-called the 5' RACE reads with MiXCR. Of 550,000 to 750,000 distinct CDR3 sequences in the sample, approximately 15% were seen once. The sequenced sample was PBMCs, obtained on the day of the yellow fever booster vaccination. The source of these receptors is a man aged 25 to 40 who received the YFV17D yellow fever vaccine.

This clonotype was seen only a few times. CDR3 region: CASSHQGISYEQYF. The CDR3 DNA reads TGTGCCAGCAGCCACCAGGGGATCTCCTACGAGCAGTACTTC. The V gene is TRBV5-6, the J gene TRBJ2-7; TRBD1 might be the D (6 bases). The CDR3 is 14 residues long. The V gene lost 4 bases and the J gene lost 0 bases, with 11 bases spanning the gap. Germline-derived CDR1 and CDR2 are SGHDT and YYEEEE.

The chain recombines TRBV25-1 with TRBJ1-1, with D possibly being TRBD1 (6 bases). This CDR3 has 18 residues. V was pared by 3 bases and J by 5 bases, with 25 bases between. The germline CDR1 and CDR2 sequences are MGHDK and SYGVNS. Here the CDR3 reads CASSDPLHPGHRETEAFF. CDR3 sequence (DNA): TGTGCCAGCAGTGATCCCCTACATCCGGGACACAGGGAGACTGAAGCTTTCTTT.

This clonotype was seen more than once but under ten times. V usage is TRBV28 and J usage is TRBJ1-3; no firm D call. The CDR3 has 14 residues. The ends were cut back, 7 bases at V and 0 bases at J, with 10 bases in the middle. Germline lookup yields CDR1 MDHEN and CDR2 SYDVKM. The DNA of the CDR3 is TGTGCCAGCACTCAATGGAGCTCTGGAAACACCATATATTTT. This translates into CASTQWSSGNTIYF.

This clonotype was seen a few times. The chain couples TRBV20-1 to TRBJ2-7; D is undetermined. Germline values: CDR1 DFQATT, CDR2 SNEGSKA (reference sequence). CDR3 length: 10 residues. CDR3 protein: CRPTSYEQYF. Here the CDR3 DNA reads TGCAGACCCACTTCCTACGAGCAGTACTTC.

This clonotype turned up a few times. The V and J genes are TRBV6-1 and TRBJ1-2; 11 bases line up with TRBD1. Germline loops: CDR1 MNHNS, CDR2 SASEGT. V was clipped by 1 base and J by 7 bases; unmatched bases: 2. The CDR3 runs 14 residues. CDR3 amino acids: CASSEVDRGLGYTF. CDR3 in DNA: TGTGCCAGCAGTGAAGTGGACAGGGGGCTTGGCTACACCTTC.

This clonotype was seen a handful of times. V is TRBV29-1 and J is TRBJ2-7; 7 nucleotides agree with TRBD2. The CDR3 has 12 residues. Per germline, CDR1 SQVTM and CDR2 ANQGSEA. V lost 7 bases to trimming and J lost 3 bases; unmatched junction nucleotides: 6. The CDR3, as DNA: TGCAGCGGATCAGCGGGGAACTACGAGCAGTACTTC. This sequence encodes CSGSAGNYEQYF.

This clonotype showed up just a few times. The rearrangement joins TRBV19 to TRBJ2-7; D perhaps matches TRBD1 (6 bases). The germline V gene encodes CDR1 LNHDA and CDR2 SQIVND (reference sequence). V was cut by 3 bases and J by 4 bases, with 13 bases left in between. The CDR3 length is 14 residues. CDR3 residues: CASSITGTTYEQYF. DNA of the CDR3: TGTGCCAGTAGTATCACCGGGACAACATACGAGCAGTACTTC.

CDR3 nucleotide sequence: TGCAGTGCTACCTCAGAGCGGGCAACCTACGAGCAGTACTTC. It codes for CSATSERATYEQYF. The chain couples TRBV20-1 to TRBJ2-7; D may be TRBD2 (6 bases). The V end lost 4 bases, the J end lost 2 bases, and 15 bases lay between the germline ends. In germline, CDR1 is DFQATT, CDR2 SNEGSKA (reference sequence). The CDR3 sequence is 14 residues long.

This clonotype was observed a handful of times. The chain links TRBV28 to TRBJ2-5; no clear D gene. Between the trimmed V and J ends, which lost 6 bases and 3 bases, there was a span of 14 bases. Germline V lookup: CDR1 MDHEN, CDR2 SYDVKM. CDR3 length: 14 amino acids. CDR3 sequence reads: CASRSTWSEETQYF. Here the CDR3 DNA reads TGTGCCAGCAGATCTACTTGGTCTGAAGAGACCCAGTACTTC.